The entry below gives a single T cell receptor beta chain sequence along with its context. This sample is part of a study of T cell changes during pregnancy in multiple sclerosis. With 4 bases removed from V and 4 bases from J, the gap between germline ends came to 12 bases. The CDR3 is made up of 14 amino acids. Germline values: CDR1 MRHNA, CDR2 SNTAGT. The protocol was immunoSEQ multiplex PCR, while the TCRdb copy is restricted to in-frame clones and leaves out a portion. The repertoire holds almost 35,000 clones, with 90% as singletons. Sample: CD8+ T cells from peripheral blood mononuclear cells, taken after pregnancy. This sequence was found in a female donor with multiple sclerosis, enrolled in a pregnancy study. The chain is built from TRBV6-4 and TRBJ2-3, with D perhaps TRBD2 (6 bases). CDR3 sequence reads: CASSVDGGADTQYF. The DNA of the CDR3 is TGTGCCAGCAGTGTAGACGGGGGAGCAGATACGCAGTATTTT.